This TCR beta chain was retrieved from a study of blood T cell repertoires in COVID-19. TCRdb keeps only in-frame clones here, not all; method: immunoSEQ multiplex PCR. The sample holds 90,000 to 150,000 clones, 87% seen once. The CDR3 length is 14 residues. Germline V gives CDR1 MNHEY, CDR2 SMNVEV (reference sequence). Losses at the gene ends were 6 bases for V and 3 bases for J; bases not matched to a gene: 3. The sequence came from a human donor in a cohort sampled during active COVID-19. V usage is TRBV27 and J usage is TRBJ2-2; TRBD2 aligns across 8 bases. The sequenced sample was peripheral blood. CDR3 amino acids: CASSGGGYTGELFF. The CDR3 coding sequence is TGTGCCAGCAGCGGGGGGGGATACACCGGGGAGCTGTTTTTT.